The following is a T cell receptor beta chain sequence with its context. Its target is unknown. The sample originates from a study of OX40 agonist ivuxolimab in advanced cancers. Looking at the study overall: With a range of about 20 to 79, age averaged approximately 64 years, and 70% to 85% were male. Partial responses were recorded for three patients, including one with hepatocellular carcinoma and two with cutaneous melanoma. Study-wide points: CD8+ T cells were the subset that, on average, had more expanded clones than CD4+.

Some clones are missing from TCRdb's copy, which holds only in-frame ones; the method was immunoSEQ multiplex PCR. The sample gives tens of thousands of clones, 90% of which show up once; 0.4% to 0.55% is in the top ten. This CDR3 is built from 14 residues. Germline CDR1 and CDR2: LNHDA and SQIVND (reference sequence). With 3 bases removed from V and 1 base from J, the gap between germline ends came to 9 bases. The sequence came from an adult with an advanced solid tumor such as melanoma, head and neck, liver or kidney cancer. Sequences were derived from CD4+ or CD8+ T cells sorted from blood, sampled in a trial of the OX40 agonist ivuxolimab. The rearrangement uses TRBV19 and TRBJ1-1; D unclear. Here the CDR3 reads CASSIFWENTEAFF. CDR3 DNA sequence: TGTGCCAGTAGTATCTTTTGGGAGAACACTGAAGCTTTCTTT.